This T cell receptor beta chain was documented in a study of radiation and T cells in renal cell carcinoma. Regarding the study as a whole: Compared with controls, irradiated tumors had more, larger dominant CDR3 motifs. In nephrectomy-only tumors, top 100 clonotypes averaged roughly 45%, versus around 54% irradiated.

There are a few counts of this clone. The antigen is unknown. TCRdb keeps only in-frame clones here, not all; method: immunoSEQ multiplex PCR. This sample has 20,000 or so clones, with around 52% found just once. This CDR3 has 14 residues. Trimming at V came to 6 bases and at J to 3 bases, leaving 7 bases not matched to a gene. Germline CDR1 and CDR2: ENHRY and SYGVKD. Treatment meaning: 15 Gy SBRT to primary tumor, nephrectomy 4 weeks later. Nephrectomy followed 15 Gy stereotactic body radiation by 4 weeks. The patient's renal cell carcinoma had clear cell pathology. The chain couples TRBV10-3 to TRBJ2-7; the match to TRBD1 covers 8 bases. Sequenced here: tumor tissue, sampled from a patient whose treatment included radiotherapy and nephrectomy. The clonotype originates from a woman in her forties or fifties with renal cell carcinoma. CDR3 sequence: CAIREQGVIYEQYF. Written as DNA, the CDR3 is TGTGCCATCAGGGAACAGGGGGTTATCTACGAGCAGTACTTC.